What follows are 29 T cell receptor beta chains derived from one specimen sequenced in a study of tumor-infiltrating lymphocytes in primary liver carcinoma. With around 500 ng total RNA as template and a constant-region primer, TCR beta cDNA was made. ARM-PCR was slightly modified, and three nested multiplex PCR rounds with it gave rise to the TCR beta libraries. In the first two PCR rounds, TRBV1-TRBV30 forward primers were paired with a C-beta reverse primer, and each round lasted about 10 cycles. Via MiXCR, TCRdb re-called the multiplex PCR reads, giving one row per CDR3 protein. The data contain some 320,000 distinct CDR3 sequences, less than 75% of them seen just once; the ten biggest clones take up roughly 8.9%. Germline DNA was also extracted, and blood RNA was taken from unsorted whole blood. The sample consisted of peripheral blood. Every receptor here comes from a man aged 35-49 years with primary liver carcinoma and hepatitis B virus infection.

V usage is TRBV28 and J usage is TRBJ2-5, with TRBD1 matching over 8 bases. Germline V gives CDR1 MDHEN, CDR2 SYDVKM. CDR3 length: 13 residues. J gave up 4 bases and V 4 bases, and 2 bases lay outside the gene matches. The CDR3 reads CASSSQGAETQYF. CDR3 DNA: TGTGCCAGCAGTTCCCAGGGGGCAGAGACCCAGTACTTC. Full variable domain (outside the CDR3, taken from reference TRBV28 and TRBJ2-5): DVKVTQSSRYLVKRTGEKVFLECVQDMDHENMFWYRQDPGLGLRLIYFSYDVKMKEKGDIPEGYSVSREKKERFSLILESASTNQTSMYLCASSSQGAETQYFGPGTRLLVL.

On this clonotype itself: A much more abundant neighbour one base away suggests this may be a read error. The chain uses TRBV6-2 or TRBV6-3 and TRBJ2-5; D might be TRBD2 (6 bases). V was shortened by 2 bases and J by 7 bases, with 17 bases between the two germline ends. CDR3 length: 15 amino acids. The germline V gene encodes CDR1 MNHEY and CDR2 SVGEGT. The CDR3 DNA is TGTGCCAGCAGTTACGGTTTGCAACTAGCAGTGACCCAGTACTTC. It encodes CASSYGLQLAVTQYF.

Concerning this clonotype itself: A much bigger clone sits one base away, suggesting this may be a read error. This chain uses TRBV4-2 with TRBJ1-2; 8 positions agree with TRBD1. The CDR3 runs to 15 residues. The germline gives CDR1 LGHNA, CDR2 YNFKEQ. DNA of the CDR3: TGTACCAGCAGCCCTGGGACAGGCGAAAACTATGGCTACACCTTC. As protein: CTSSPGTGENYGYTF.

On this clonotype: A read error is possible here, since a much larger clone lies one base away. The J gene is TRBJ1-2, the V gene TRBV29-1; TRBD1 might be the D (6 bases). V shed 7 bases and J shed 6 bases, with 21 bases lying between them. Germline assignment: CDR1 SQVTM and CDR2 ANQGSEA. This CDR3 spans 14 amino acids. The CDR3 protein is CSANAQGRSDGYTF. CDR3 bases: TGCAGCGCTAACGCCCAGGGGCGCAGTGATGGCTACACCTTC. Drawing the rest from reference TRBV29-1 and TRBJ1-2, the complete variable domain is SAVISQKPSRDICQRGTSLTIQCQVDSQVTMMFWYRQQPGQSLTLIATANQGSEATYESGFVIDKFPISRPNLTFSTLTVSNMSPEDSSIYLCSANAQGRSDGYTFGSGTRLTVV.

Remarks on this clonotype: A much larger clone differs from this one at a single base, so this may be a read error. This sequence joins TRBV4-3 and TRBJ2-6; D gene unclear. Germline V gene data show CDR1 as LGHNA and CDR2 as YSLEER. V was clipped by 10 bases and J by 0 bases, with 13 bases between them. The CDR3 sequence is 15 residues long. The CDR3 DNA reads as TGCGCCAACAAGCAAGGATACTCTGGGGCCAACGTCCTGACTTTC. Amino acid sequence: CANKQGYSGANVLTF.

This chain joins TRBV12-3 or TRBV12-4 and TRBJ2-2; D is uncertain. This CDR3 is 13 amino acids long. Trimming took 7 bases from V and 7 from J, leaving 13 bases between them. The CDR3 nucleotides read TGTGCCAGCAACCCCGGCTTCGGCGGGGAGCTGTTTTTT. Its translation is CASNPGFGGELFF.

With respect to this clonotype: One end of the junction fails to match germline, which may point to a read error. The chain combines TRBV6-6 with TRBJ2-1, with D possibly being TRBD2 (6 bases). Germline CDR1 reads MNHNY; CDR2 reads SVGAGI (reference sequence). The CDR3 length is 15 residues. The CDR3 reads CASSYPGDWNNEQFF. The CDR3, as DNA: TGTGCCAGTAGTTACCCGGGAGACTGGAACAATGAGCAGTTCTTC.

A remark on this clonotype: At one end the junction does not follow the germline gene, possibly because of a read error. This chain joins TRBV11-2 and TRBJ2-1; the D gene is possibly TRBD2 (5 bases). Per the germline V gene, CDR1 is SGHAT and CDR2 is FQNNGV. The CDR3 is made up of 15 amino acids. The CDR3 loop reads CVSSLDGGQYNEQFF. The DNA for the CDR3 is TGTGTCAGCAGCTTAGACGGAGGCCAATACAATGAGCAGTTCTTC.

This clonotype was observed a handful of times. This clone may be a read error of a much larger clone one base away. Since the CDR3 does not end with the conserved phenylalanine or tryptophan, this likely comes from a read error. V is TRBV6-1 and J is TRBJ2-7; D gene unclear. The CDR3 contains 12 residues. Germline CDR1 MNHNS, CDR2 SASEGT. V lost 1 base and J 0 bases, leaving 1 base between the germline ends. For the CDR3, the DNA is TGTGCCAGCAGTGAAGGCTCCTACGAGCAGTACCTC. It translates to CASSEGSYEQYL.

A note on this clonotype: This could be a read error, since a much larger clone is one nucleotide away. V usage is TRBV6-1 and J usage is TRBJ2-7; D may be TRBD1 or TRBD2 (5 bases each). CDR1 is MNHNS and CDR2 is SASEGT in the germline V gene. The CDR3 contains 13 residues. The CDR3 loop is CASSDGAGNEHYF. The CDR3 DNA follows: TGTGCCAGCAGTGATGGGGCGGGCAACGAGCACTACTTC.

This rearrangement joins TRBV11-2 to TRBJ2-5; TRBD2 is a possible D gene (5 bases). Trimming removed 10 bases from V and 7 bases from J, with 31 bases in between. The CDR3 totals 17 residues. The germline V gene has CDR1 SGHAT and CDR2 FQNNGV. The CDR3 here is CANSSIGSGFTEGTQYF. In DNA, the CDR3 is TGTGCCAACAGTTCGATAGGGTCCGGGTTCACTGAGGGGACCCAGTACTTC.

This clonotype appeared a few times. The chain recombines TRBV4-2 with TRBJ1-6; 8 positions agree with TRBD1. The J segment lost 7 bases and the V segment lost 6 bases, leaving 17 bases of the junction unmatched. Germline loops: CDR1 LGHNA, CDR2 YNFKEQ. This CDR3 is 18 amino acids long. This CDR3 reads CASRAKIQGEIDNSPLHF. The CDR3, as DNA: TGTGCCAGCAGGGCAAAGATACAGGGGGAGATTGACAATTCACCCCTCCACTTT.

The chain carries TRBV28 and TRBJ1-5; D gene ambiguous. With 2 bases removed from V and 4 bases from J, the gap between germline ends came to 9 bases. The CDR3 runs to 14 residues. Germline V CDR1 and CDR2: MDHEN, SYDVKM. The CDR3 region has the DNA TGTGCCAGCAGTTTAGGCAGACCGAATCAGCCCCAGCATTTT. As protein: CASSLGRPNQPQHF.

Worth noting for this clonotype: This may stem from a read error, because a much larger clone lies one nucleotide away. The chain recombines TRBV5-6 with TRBJ2-5; 9 bases are shared with TRBD1. Per the germline V gene, CDR1 is SGHDT and CDR2 is YYEEEE. The CDR3 loop spans 17 amino acids. J was trimmed by 0 bases and V by 1 base; bases with no gene match: 7. The CDR3 sequence is CASSLLVGTGNQETQYF. CDR3 in DNA: TGTGCCAGCAGCTTGCTGGTCGGGACAGGGAACCAAGAGACCCAGTACTTC.

In the case of this clonotype: One junction end disagrees with the germline gene, perhaps due to a read error. The chain employs TRBV29-1 and TRBJ2-7, with D uncertain. Germline V gene lookup returns CDR1 SQVTM and CDR2 ANQGSEA. The length of the CDR3 is 11 residues. For the CDR3, the DNA is TGCAGCGTCCGGTCTGGCTACGTGCAGCACTTC. Protein sequence: CSVRSGYVQHF.

This clonotype is a singleton in its sample. This chain connects TRBV5-6 to TRBJ2-1, with 8 bases that match TRBD2. CDR1 SGHDT and CDR2 YYEEEE come from the germline V gene. The CDR3 runs to 14 residues. V lost 2 bases and J lost 7; bases outside the gene matches: 5. The CDR3 DNA is TGTGCCAGCAGCTTTGTCGGGAGGGCAAATGAGCAGTTCTTC. Its translation is CASSFVGRANEQFF.

V usage is TRBV14 and J usage is TRBJ1-4; TRBD1 is a possible D gene (5 bases). Trimming took off 7 bases at V and 7 bases at J, with 13 bases between the two ends. The V gene's germline CDR1 is SGHDN and CDR2 FVKESK. CDR3 length equals 13 residues. CDR3 DNA sequence: TGTGCCAGCACCCGGGGGACTGCTGAAAAACTGTTTTTT. Protein: CASTRGTAEKLFF.

Note on this clonotype: One base away lies a much larger clone, so this may be a sequencing read error. The V call is TRBV12-3 or TRBV12-4, the J call TRBJ1-1, with D possibly being TRBD1 (6 bases). V lost 2 bases, J lost 9 bases, and 19 bases lay in between. This CDR3 contains 15 residues. Here the CDR3 DNA reads TGTGCCAGCAGTTTAATGCCCCTAGGGGGAAATCAAGCTTTCTTT. Its translation is CASSLMPLGGNQAFF.

This clonotype has ten or more counts. This chain uses TRBV6-5 with TRBJ2-2; 7 bases agree with TRBD2. Losses at the gene ends were 9 bases for V and 5 bases for J; bases not matched to a gene: 9. The germline gives CDR1 MNHEY, CDR2 SVGAGI. The CDR3 extends over 14 amino acids. The CDR3 region has the DNA TGTGCCAGTACTTTAGCGGGTTCTACCGGGGAGCTGTTTTTT. This codes for CASTLAGSTGELFF.

The count of this clonotype is one. This may be a read error, as it is one base from a much larger clone. The rearrangement uses TRBV6-5 and TRBJ2-4; D might be TRBD1 (5 bases). The germline gives CDR1 MNHEY, CDR2 SVGAGI. The CDR3 has 16 amino acids. Trimming pared 4 bases from V and 0 bases from J, leaving 13 bases between. Here the CDR3 DNA reads TGTGCCAGCAGTTCCGTGACAGCTCTAGCCAAAAACATTCAGTACTTC. Residues: CASSSVTALAKNIQYF.

Comments on this clonotype: A much larger clone differs from this one at a single base, so this may be a read error. This sequence joins TRBV12-3 or TRBV12-4 and TRBJ1-4, with no clear D. The germline V and J ends were trimmed by 4 bases and 4 bases, with 10 bases remaining between them. The CDR3 is 14 amino acids. The DNA of the CDR3 is TGTGCCAGCAGTTCCAACGGTATTAATGAAAAACTGTTTTTT. This translates into CASSSNGINEKLFF.

This clonotype appeared many times. CDR3 nucleotide sequence: TGTGCCAGCAGTCCGGGACAGGGGGCCCAAGGAGGGTACGAGCAGTACTTC. Protein product: CASSPGQGAQGGYEQYF. The chain recombines TRBV12-3 or TRBV12-4 with TRBJ2-7; the match to TRBD1 covers 12 bases. CDR3 size: 17 residues. Trimming cost V 5 bases and J 4 bases; bases outside gene matches: 12.

This clonotype was seen a handful of times. The genes are TRBV29-1 and TRBJ1-4, with D perhaps TRBD1 (5 bases). Germline V gene lookup returns CDR1 SQVTM and CDR2 ANQGSEA. With 7 bases removed from V and 8 bases from J, the gap between germline ends came to 17 bases. The CDR3 has 13 amino acids. The CDR3: CSATGRRDEKLFF. The CDR3 DNA is TGCAGCGCCACCGGGAGGAGGGACGAAAAACTGTTTTTT.

As for this clonotype: The junction differs from germline at one of its ends, possibly a read error. The chain has TRBV11-1 and TRBJ1-6; TRBD1 is a possible D gene (6 bases). The CDR3 totals 15 residues. CDR1 SGHAT and CDR2 FQDESV come from the germline V gene (reference sequence). This CDR3 reads CVSSLLQDRVSPLLF. The CDR3 nucleotides are TGTGTCAGCAGCTTACTCCAGGACAGAGTCTCACCCCTCCTCTTT.

A single count supports this clonotype. This likely comes from a read error, as the CDR3 has no conserved phenylalanine or tryptophan at its end. V and J are TRBV11-2 and TRBJ2-3, with 11 bases lining up with TRBD2. The CDR3 has 18 amino acids. CDR1 and CDR2 (germline): SGHAT, FQNNGV. J was trimmed by 4 bases and V by 4 bases; bases with no gene match: 13. The CDR3 DNA is TGTGCCAGCAGCTCCGCTAGGGTCGGACTAGCGGGCGCAGATACGCAGTATTCT. This codes for CASSSARVGLAGADTQYS.

J is TRBJ2-6 and V is TRBV28, with TRBD1 matching over 7 bases. CDR3 length equals 17 residues. CDR1 and CDR2 (germline): MDHEN, SYDVKM. The J segment lost 0 bases and the V segment lost 5 bases, leaving 7 bases of the junction unmatched. CDR3 sequence: CASSIGQARSGANVLTF. The CDR3, as DNA: TGTGCCAGCAGTATAGGACAGGCTCGCTCTGGGGCCAACGTCCTGACTTTC.

This chain links TRBV7-9 with TRBJ2-1, with 7 nucleotides matching TRBD1. In germline, CDR1 is SEHNR, CDR2 FQNEAQ (reference sequence). V shed 1 base, J shed 3 bases, and the junction held 3 bases outside the gene matches. The CDR3 consists of 15 residues. CDR3 DNA: TGTGCCAGCAGCTTAGGACAGGGAATCTACAATGAGCAGTTCTTC. Protein: CASSLGQGIYNEQFF. Supplemented by reference TRBV7-9 and TRBJ2-1, the full variable domain reads DTGVSQNPRHKITKRGQNVTFRCDPISEHNRLYWYRQTLGQGPEFLTYFQNEAQLEKSRLLSDRFSAERPKGSFSTLEIQRTEQGDSAMYLCASSLGQGIYNEQFFGPGTRLTVL.

In its sample, this clonotype was seen a few times. The chain is built from TRBV28 and TRBJ2-7, with TRBD2 as a possible D gene (6 bases). There are 16 residues in the CDR3. Germline CDR1 is MDHEN and CDR2 is SYDVKM. Trimming left V 4 bases short and J 6 bases short, with 22 bases between. The CDR3 region is CASSSPGTGGSGEQYF. CDR3 bases: TGTGCCAGCAGTTCCCCCGGGACTGGGGGTTCTGGCGAGCAGTACTTC.

On this clonotype itself: A much larger clone differs from this one at a single base, so this may be a read error. The CDR3: CASSTPGLAINEQVF. CDR3 nucleotides: TGTGCCAGCTCTACACCGGGACTAGCCATCAATGAGCAGGTCTTC. V is TRBV4-2 and J is TRBJ2-1, with 9 bases matching TRBD2. Per the germline V gene, CDR1 is LGHNA and CDR2 is YNFKEQ. The CDR3 runs 15 residues.